This T cell receptor beta chain originates from a study of Ad26.COV2.S vaccination and SARS-CoV-2 variants. Study background: Participants got Ad26.COV2.S intramuscularly, once or twice 56 days apart.

Points on this clone: Its target is unknown.

This CDR3 spans 15 amino acids. Germline V gives CDR1 SGHKS, CDR2 YYEKEE (reference sequence). Trimming stripped 1 base from V and 1 base from J, with 8 bases between. Measured with immunoSEQ multiplex PCR; TCRdb has only the in-frame clones, and not every one. The sample holds roughly 700,000 clones; approximately 88% are singletons and the top ten take over 1.3%. Notes on the study in general: Breadth and depth estimates from TCRs may understate total T cell responses. Spike-specific TCR breadth was greater in vaccine than placebo recipients.

Treatment denoted: roughly 19 received Ad26.COV2.S at low or high dose, single or two shots; several received placebo; per-sample allocation not given. Day 63 after the first injection of vaccine or placebo was the sampling time. This receptor was identified in a person aged 18-65 years who received the Ad26.COV2.S COVID-19 vaccine or a placebo. This rearrangement joins TRBV5-5 to TRBJ1-4; no clear D gene. This specimen was peripheral blood, taken in a trial of Ad26.COV2.S vaccine versus placebo. CDR3 loop: CASSLYRGTNEKLFF. CDR3 bases: TGTGCCAGCAGCTTGTATCGTGGAACTAATGAAAAACTGTTTTTT.